These 22 T cell receptor beta chains were all obtained from the same sample, sequenced in a study of cytomegalovirus exposure and HLA in healthy donors. Amplification used 60 Vbeta primers and 13 Jbeta primers. The table came from immunoSEQ multiplex PCR; TCRdb's copy has only in-frame clones and leaves some out. The repertoire holds 110,000 to 150,000 clones, over 80% seen once, with about 1.2% in the top ten. Sequencing used PBMCs. Every receptor here comes from a female donor in good health and CMV-seronegative.

V gene TRBV25-1 combines with J gene TRBJ1-2; D remains unclear. Germline CDR1 reads MGHDK; CDR2 reads SYGVNS. The CDR3 is made up of 13 amino acids. V lost 7 bases and J 3 bases, leaving 12 bases between the germline ends. The CDR3 DNA is TGTGCCAGCACTGCTCCCGGGTACTATGGCTACACCTTC. Protein sequence: CASTAPGYYGYTF.

The chain joins TRBV5-1 to TRBJ2-7; TRBD2 matches 11 bases. This CDR3 is 15 amino acids long. The junction had 6 bases not matched to a gene; V was cut back by 0 bases and J by 7 bases. Germline V gene data show CDR1 as SGHRS and CDR2 as YFSETQ. CDR3 sequence: CASSLVTSGSSEQYF. CDR3 bases: TGCGCCAGCAGCTTGGTAACTAGCGGGAGCAGTGAGCAGTACTTC.

The gene calls are TRBV5-6 and TRBJ2-1; weak D call: TRBD2 (5 bases). The germline V and J ends were trimmed by 1 base and 0 bases, with 11 bases remaining between them. The CDR3 is made up of 16 amino acids. The germline V gene has CDR1 SGHDT and CDR2 YYEEEE. DNA of the CDR3: TGTGCCAGCAGCTTGTATCACAGCGGCTCCTACAATGAGCAGTTCTTC. This encodes CASSLYHSGSYNEQFF. Using reference TRBV5-6 and TRBJ2-1 for the parts outside the CDR3, the full variable domain is DAGVTQSPTHLIKTRGQQVTLRCSPKSGHDTVSWYQQALGQGPQFIFQYYEEEERQRGNFPDRFSGHQFPNYSSELNVNALLLGDSALYLCASSLYHSGSYNEQFFGPGTRLTVL.

The rearrangement joins TRBV7-8 to TRBJ1-5; tentative D call: TRBD1 (6 bases). Deletions cut 10 bases from V and 3 bases from J, with 19 bases between. Germline-derived CDR1 and CDR2 are SGHVS and FQNEAQ. The CDR3 loop spans 15 amino acids. Written as DNA, the CDR3 is TGTGCCACACACCCCGGACAGACTGCCAATCAGCCCCAGCATTTT. Protein sequence: CATHPGQTANQPQHF.

This clone was detected only a few times. J is TRBJ1-3 and V is TRBV7-9; D not resolved. The CDR3 spans 14 residues. Germline V lookup: CDR1 SEHNR, CDR2 FQNEAQ (reference sequence). The V end was cut by 1 base, the J end by 3 bases, with 7 bases between. Here the CDR3 DNA reads TGTGCCAGCAGCTTAGGCGACTTTGGAAACACCATATATTTT. It encodes CASSLGDFGNTIYF.

The chain couples TRBV27 to TRBJ2-6; D gene uncertain. The germline V gene has CDR1 MNHEY and CDR2 SMNVEV (reference sequence). The ends were cut back, 3 bases at V and 0 bases at J, with 9 bases in the middle. CDR3 length: 16 residues. The CDR3 DNA is TGTGCCAGCAGTTTTCGCGGAGTCTCTGGGGCCAACGTCCTGACTTTC. This encodes CASSFRGVSGANVLTF.

CDR3 region: CASSSMRGMNTEAFF. The CDR3 DNA reads TGTGCCAGCAGCTCCATGAGAGGTATGAACACTGAAGCTTTCTTT. The gene calls are TRBV5-6 and TRBJ1-1; D uncertain. Germline V gene data show CDR1 as SGHDT and CDR2 as YYEEEE. Trimming took 3 bases from V and 0 from J, leaving 12 bases between them. The CDR3 extends over 15 amino acids.

The chain carries TRBV27 and TRBJ2-3, with D possibly TRBD1 on 5 matching bases. Germline V gene data show CDR1 as MNHEY and CDR2 as SMNVEV (reference sequence). The CDR3 is made up of 16 amino acids. Trimming took off 5 bases at V and 0 bases at J, with 15 bases between the two ends. This CDR3 reads CASSLYRRSSTDTQYF. CDR3 DNA: TGTGCCAGCAGTCTGTACAGGAGATCTAGCACAGATACGCAGTATTTT.

The chain joins TRBV28 to TRBJ2-5, with 7 bases matching TRBD1. Looked up from germline, CDR1 is MDHEN and CDR2 is SYDVKM. This CDR3 comprises 15 residues. V gave up 4 bases and J gave up 0 bases; unmatched junction bases: 5. CDR3 DNA: TGTGCCAGCAGTTCCGGACAGGCGTACCAAGAGACCCAGTACTTC. It codes for CASSSGQAYQETQYF.

This clone was observed a handful of times. The gene calls are TRBV28 and TRBJ1-5, with a tentative D call TRBD1 (6 bases). V shed 10 bases and J shed 4 bases, with 11 bases lying between them. The CDR3 covers 12 residues. The V gene's germline CDR1 is MDHEN and CDR2 SYDVKM. CDR3: CATHTGNQPQHF. As DNA, the CDR3 is TGTGCCACCCATACAGGGAATCAGCCCCAGCATTTT.

This sequence joins TRBV30 and TRBJ1-1, with a possible D match to TRBD1 (5 bases). V lost 8 bases and J lost 6, with 19 bases in between. There are 13 residues in the CDR3. Germline-derived CDR1 and CDR2 are GTSNPN and SVGIG (reference sequence). CDR3 in amino acids: CAQWGGEVAEAFF. The CDR3 DNA follows: TGTGCCCAGTGGGGGGGGGAGGTAGCTGAAGCTTTCTTT.

CDR3 nucleotide sequence: TGTGCCAGCAGCTTAGAAGGGACAGGGAATCAGCCCCAGCATTTT. Amino acids: CASSLEGTGNQPQHF. The chain uses TRBV11-2 and TRBJ1-5; 9 nucleotides align to TRBD1. J gave up 4 bases and V 0 bases, and 1 base lay outside the gene matches. This CDR3 region has 15 residues. The germline gives CDR1 SGHAT, CDR2 FQNNGV. The variable domain in full, with the rest retrieved from reference TRBV11-2 and TRBJ1-5, is EAGVAQSPRYKIIEKRQSVAFWCNPISGHATLYWYQQILGQGPKLLIQFQNNGVVDDSQLPKDRFSAERLKGVDSTLKIQPAKLEDSAVYLCASSLEGTGNQPQHFGDGTRLSIL.

The chain uses TRBV5-1 and TRBJ2-7; the match to TRBD1 covers 9 bases. Germline CDR1 and CDR2: SGHRS and YFSETQ. This CDR3 has 16 residues. The V segment lost 3 bases and the J segment 2 bases; nucleotides outside the gene matches: 9. CDR3 sequence reads: CASSSAFRDRAYEQYF. CDR3 DNA: TGCGCCAGCAGCTCCGCCTTCCGGGACAGGGCCTACGAGCAGTACTTC.

This chain connects TRBV5-1 to TRBJ1-2; D perhaps matches TRBD1 (6 bases). CDR3 length: 16 amino acids. The germline V gene has CDR1 SGHRS and CDR2 YFSETQ. V dropped 0 bases and J dropped 5 bases, with 17 bases sitting between them. As DNA, the CDR3 is TGCGCCAGCAGCTTGGAAGTCCCTGCAGGGGTGTATGGCTACACCTTC. This translates into CASSLEVPAGVYGYTF.

V gene TRBV5-4 combines with J gene TRBJ1-2; TRBD1 might be the D (5 bases). Trimming cost V 4 bases and J 4 bases, with 17 bases left between them. Germline assignment: CDR1 SGHNT and CDR2 YYREEE (reference sequence). This CDR3 has 15 residues. DNA for the CDR3: TGTGCCAGCAGCCACCCGGGGGGTGCAGGCTATGGCTACACCTTC. It translates to CASSHPGGAGYGYTF.

This rearrangement joins TRBV5-8 to TRBJ2-3, with a tentative D call TRBD1 (6 bases). Germline V gene data show CDR1 as SGHTS and CDR2 as YDEGEE. This CDR3 is built from 15 residues. V shed 0 bases and J shed 0 bases, with 8 bases lying between them. In DNA form, the CDR3 reads TGTGCCAGCAGCTTGGACAGGGCCAGCACAGATACGCAGTATTTT. It specifies CASSLDRASTDTQYF.

The chain's CDR3 is CASTRAGNSQPQHF. DNA for the CDR3: TGTGCCAGCACCAGAGCAGGGAATTCTCAGCCCCAGCATTTT. This sequence joins TRBV13 and TRBJ1-5; tentative D call: TRBD1 (5 bases). V was shortened by 7 bases and J by 6 bases, with 16 bases between the two germline ends. The CDR3 totals 14 residues. The germline CDR1 and CDR2 sequences are PRHDT and FYEKMQ (reference sequence).

This chain joins TRBV7-9 and TRBJ2-1; TRBD2 aligns across 14 bases. The CDR3 contains 15 residues. J gave up 9 bases and V 4 bases, and 5 bases lay outside the gene matches. The germline CDR1 and CDR2 sequences are SEHNR and FQNEAQ (reference sequence). CDR3 amino acids: CASSSGLAGVSEQFF. The CDR3 bases are TGTGCCAGCAGCTCGGGACTAGCGGGAGTGAGTGAGCAGTTCTTC. The whole variable domain, filled in from reference TRBV7-9 and TRBJ2-1, reads DTGVSQNPRHKITKRGQNVTFRCDPISEHNRLYWYRQTLGQGPEFLTYFQNEAQLEKSRLLSDRFSAERPKGSFSTLEIQRTEQGDSAMYLCASSSGLAGVSEQFFGPGTRLTVL.

The V gene is TRBV28, the J gene TRBJ2-7, with 7 bases lining up with TRBD1. CDR1 is MDHEN and CDR2 is SYDVKM in the germline V gene. V trimming: 5 bases; J trimming: 3 bases; junction bases outside the gene matches: 4. The CDR3 contains 13 residues. This chain's CDR3 is CASSLTGNYEQYF. The CDR3, as DNA: TGTGCCAGCAGTCTGACAGGGAACTACGAGCAGTACTTC.

This chain uses TRBV29-1 with TRBJ2-7, with 12 bases fitting TRBD2. This CDR3 spans 16 amino acids. Losses at the gene ends were 4 bases for V and 2 bases for J; bases not matched to a gene: 9. Germline CDR1 SQVTM, CDR2 ANQGSEA. CDR3 sequence: CSVGGLAGGLTYEQYF. For the CDR3, the DNA is TGCAGCGTTGGTGGCCTAGCGGGAGGGCTCACCTACGAGCAGTACTTC.

The CDR3 sequence is CASSLGDSQGISYNEQFF. The CDR3 nucleotides are TGTGCCAGCAGTCTCGGTGATAGCCAGGGGATCTCCTACAATGAGCAGTTCTTC. This chain connects TRBV28 to TRBJ2-1; possible D gene TRBD1, 6 bases. Germline loops: CDR1 MDHEN, CDR2 SYDVKM. This CDR3 spans 18 amino acids. Trimming pared 5 bases from V and 0 bases from J, leaving 20 bases between.

The chain joins TRBV30 to TRBJ2-1, with TRBD2 matching over 7 bases. V shed 2 bases, J shed 6 bases, and the junction held 10 bases outside the gene matches. The CDR3 length is 15 residues. CDR1 is GTSNPN and CDR2 is SVGIG in the germline V gene (reference sequence). CDR3 DNA sequence: TGTGCCTGGAGTTGGTTGGCGGGAGAGAGCAATGAGCAGTTCTTC. This translates into CAWSWLAGESNEQFF. Variable domain in full (rest from reference TRBV30 and TRBJ2-1): SQTIHQWPATLVQPVGSPLSLECTVEGTSNPNLYWYRQAAGRGLQLLFYSVGIGQISSEVPQNLSASRPQDRQFILSSKKLLLSDSGFYLCAWSWLAGESNEQFFGPGTRLTVL.